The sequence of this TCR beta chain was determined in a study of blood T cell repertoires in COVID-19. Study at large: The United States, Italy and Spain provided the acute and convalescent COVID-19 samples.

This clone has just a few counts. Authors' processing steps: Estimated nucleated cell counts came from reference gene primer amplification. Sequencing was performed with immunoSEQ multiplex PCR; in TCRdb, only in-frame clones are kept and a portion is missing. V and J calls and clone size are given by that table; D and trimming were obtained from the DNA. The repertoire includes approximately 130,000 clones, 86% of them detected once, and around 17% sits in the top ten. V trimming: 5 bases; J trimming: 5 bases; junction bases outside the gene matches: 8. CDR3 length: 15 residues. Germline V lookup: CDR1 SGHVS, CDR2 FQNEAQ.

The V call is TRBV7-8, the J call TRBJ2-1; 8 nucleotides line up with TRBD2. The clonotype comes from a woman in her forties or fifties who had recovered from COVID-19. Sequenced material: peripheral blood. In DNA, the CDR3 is TGTGCCAGCAGCCTTAGCGGGATCCCCAACAATGAGCAGTTCTTC. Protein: CASSLSGIPNNEQFF.